Presented here are 31 T cell receptor beta chains from one specimen sequenced in a study of control samples from healthy donors and cancer patients. Generated by immunoSEQ multiplex PCR, the TCRdb table keeps only in-frame clones and is missing some. The sample holds more than 25,000 clones, 91% seen once. Sequencing input: PBMCs. These receptor sequences come from a man aged 50 to 59 with lung cancer.

This clone was seen just once. V is TRBV10-3 and J is TRBJ2-3; D unresolved. V lost 10 bases to trimming and J lost 6 bases, with 14 bases between them. Germline-derived CDR1 and CDR2 are ENHRY and SYGVKD. CDR3 length: 12 residues. CDR3 amino acids: CANKDDRDTQYF. The CDR3 coding sequence is TGTGCCAACAAGGACGATCGGGATACGCAGTATTTT.

V is TRBV11-3 and J is TRBJ1-6; D unclear. The CDR3 loop spans 13 amino acids. From germline, CDR1 is SGHNT and CDR2 YENEEA. V was trimmed by 0 bases and J by 13 bases, leaving 10 bases between them. CDR3 loop: CASSLDARTPLHF. The CDR3 coding sequence is TGTGCCAGCAGCTTAGATGCGAGAACCCCCCTCCACTTT. The whole variable domain, remainder taken from reference TRBV11-3 and TRBJ1-6, is EAGVVQSPRYKIIEKKQPVAFWCNPISGHNTLYWYLQNLGQGPELLIRYENEEAVDDSQLPKDRFSAERLKGVDSTLKIQPAELGDSAVYLCASSLDARTPLHFGNGTRLTVT.

The V and J genes are TRBV2 and TRBJ1-1, with unresolved D. Germline CDR1 is SNHLY and CDR2 is FYNNEI. The CDR3 contains 13 residues. Trimming removed 6 bases from V and 1 base from J, with 9 bases in between. The CDR3: CASRVRENTEAFF. The CDR3, as DNA: TGTGCCAGCAGAGTCAGAGAGAACACTGAAGCTTTCTTT.

This chain connects TRBV6-5 to TRBJ1-1; 10 positions match TRBD1. The CDR3 runs 15 residues. V was clipped by 4 bases and J by 5 bases; unmatched bases: 7. Germline lookup yields CDR1 MNHEY and CDR2 SVGAGI. The CDR3 spells CASSSEDRGKTEAFF. The CDR3, as DNA: TGTGCCAGCAGTTCCGAGGACAGGGGGAAAACTGAAGCTTTCTTT.

This clone has a single count. V usage is TRBV9 and J usage is TRBJ1-6; 8 positions agree with TRBD1. The ends lost 4 bases at V and 9 bases at J; junction bases unmatched: 9. The CDR3 has 15 residues. Germline V gives CDR1 SGDLS, CDR2 YYNGEE. The CDR3 coding sequence is TGTGCCAGCAGCACAAATCAGGGGGCCGGTTCACCCCTCCACTTT. Its translation is CASSTNQGAGSPLHF.

This chain connects TRBV11-3 to TRBJ2-3, with 14 bases fitting TRBD2. The V segment lost 4 bases and the J segment 15 bases; nucleotides outside the gene matches: 15. CDR1 SGHNT and CDR2 YENEEA come from the germline V gene. This CDR3 is 16 amino acids long. Written as DNA, the CDR3 is TGTGCCAGCAGCTCGAGCGGACTAGCGGGGGGCCCGAATCCTTATTTT. As protein: CASSSSGLAGGPNPYF.

This sequence joins TRBV30 and TRBJ2-1, with TRBD2 as a possible D gene (5 bases). Germline V gene data show CDR1 as GTSNPN and CDR2 as SVGIG (reference sequence). Trimming took off 0 bases at V and 4 bases at J, with 13 bases between the two ends. The CDR3 length is 15 residues. The CDR3 DNA is TGTGCCTGGAGTGTACTAGGACCAAGATACAATGAGCAGTTCTTC. Residues: CAWSVLGPRYNEQFF.

This chain links TRBV2 with TRBJ2-5, with D tentatively TRBD2 (5 bases). Trimming took off 6 bases at V and 2 bases at J, with 7 bases between the two ends. Germline V lookup: CDR1 SNHLY, CDR2 FYNNEI. There are 12 residues in the CDR3. This CDR3 is CASRRVQETQYF. The DNA for the CDR3 is TGTGCCAGCAGGAGGGTACAAGAGACCCAGTACTTC.

The rearrangement links TRBV4-1 to TRBJ2-1; D may be TRBD1 or TRBD2 (5 bases each). Germline V lookup: CDR1 MGHRA, CDR2 YSYEKL. The CDR3 has 14 residues. V dropped 8 bases and J dropped 7 bases, with 18 bases sitting between them. The CDR3 is CASGGSLKWNEQFF. As DNA, the CDR3 is TGCGCCAGCGGGGGATCCCTAAAGTGGAATGAGCAGTTCTTC.

The gene calls are TRBV5-1 and TRBJ1-3, with 12 bases fitting TRBD1. CDR1 and CDR2 from the germline V gene are SGHRS and YFSETQ. CDR3 length equals 16 residues. V shed 4 bases and J 3 bases; nucleotides not matched to a gene: 5. CDR3 in amino acids: CASSPGQGAIGNTIYF. The CDR3 DNA sequence: TGCGCCAGCAGCCCGGGACAGGGGGCAATTGGAAACACCATATATTTT.

The chain has TRBV18 and TRBJ1-2; the D is unclear. CDR1 is KGHSH, CDR2 LQKENI, per germline. There are 14 residues in the CDR3. The ends were cut back, 3 bases at V and 8 bases at J, with 16 bases in the middle. CDR3 sequence (DNA): TGTGCCAGCTCACCTGGAGACCCCGCCAGCGGCTACACCTTC. Its protein is CASSPGDPASGYTF.

The sample holds one count of this clone. The chain couples TRBV12-5 to TRBJ1-2; TRBD1 agrees at 7 bases. CDR1 and CDR2 (germline): LGHNT, FRNRAP. The CDR3 extends over 13 amino acids. Trimming took 7 bases from V and 6 from J; bases not matched to a gene: 8. CDR3 in DNA: TGTGCTAGTGCCCCCGTAGACAGGGATGGCTACACCTTC. Amino acid sequence: CASAPVDRDGYTF.

This clone was found once. The chain couples TRBV11-1 to TRBJ2-3; 10 bases agree with TRBD2. Germline values: CDR1 SGHAT, CDR2 FQDESV (reference sequence). The CDR3 is 16 amino acids. J was trimmed by 4 bases and V by 0 bases; bases with no gene match: 4. CDR3 DNA sequence: TGTGCCAGCAGCTTAGCACAAGCGGGGGGGCCAGATACGCAGTATTTT. Its translation is CASSLAQAGGPDTQYF.

V is TRBV19 and J is TRBJ1-5; TRBD1 matches at 7 bases. From germline, CDR1 is LNHDA and CDR2 SQIVND (reference sequence). The CDR3 sequence is 13 residues long. V lost 7 bases, J lost 6 bases, and 6 bases stayed unmatched. The CDR3 spells CASTRGVGQPQHF. CDR3 sequence (DNA): TGTGCCAGTACCAGGGGGGTTGGTCAGCCCCAGCATTTT.

The chain recombines TRBV7-9 with TRBJ2-3; D is unclear. CDR3 size: 15 residues. The germline CDR1 and CDR2 sequences are SEHNR and FQNEAQ (reference sequence). V gave up 4 bases and J gave up 2 bases, with 13 bases separating them. Here the CDR3 DNA reads TGTGCCAGCAGCTACGATTCGTCTCTCACAGATACGCAGTATTTT. Translation: CASSYDSSLTDTQYF.

The V and J genes are TRBV28 and TRBJ1-5; D gene uncertain. Trimming pared 8 bases from V and 7 bases from J, leaving 12 bases between. This CDR3 contains 12 residues. Germline V gene lookup returns CDR1 MDHEN and CDR2 SYDVKM. CDR3 DNA: TGTGCCAGCGGGATCCGGGCACAGCCCCAGCATTTT. Amino acid sequence: CASGIRAQPQHF.

This chain uses TRBV9 with TRBJ1-3, with D maybe TRBD1 (5 bases). V was pared by 4 bases and J by 0 bases, with 14 bases between. CDR1 and CDR2 (germline): SGDLS, YYNGEE. The CDR3 extends over 16 amino acids. The CDR3 reads CASSPRGPHSGNTIYF. CDR3 bases: TGTGCCAGCAGCCCACGGGGACCACACTCTGGAAACACCATATATTTT. Full variable domain (remainder filled in from reference TRBV9 and TRBJ1-3): DSGVTQTPKHLITATGQRVTLRCSPRSGDLSVYWYQQSLDQGLQFLIQYYNGEERAKGNILERFSAQQFPDLHSELNLSSLELGDSALYFCASSPRGPHSGNTIYFGEGSWLTVV.

This chain uses TRBV5-4 with TRBJ2-3; 11 bases are shared with TRBD2. This CDR3 has 18 residues. The germline CDR1 and CDR2 sequences are SGHNT and YYREEE (reference sequence). V lost 0 bases and J lost 4; bases outside the gene matches: 10. CDR3 nucleotide sequence: TGTGCCAGCAGCTTGGACGGGACTAGCGGTTTCGGCCCAGATACGCAGTATTTT. Translation gives CASSLDGTSGFGPDTQYF.

J is TRBJ1-1 and V is TRBV9; D is ambiguous. Germline CDR1 SGDLS, CDR2 YYNGEE. Trimming pared 0 bases from V and 1 base from J, leaving 7 bases between. The CDR3 extends over 14 amino acids. CDR3 sequence: CASSVGQANTEAFF. CDR3 in DNA: TGTGCCAGCAGCGTAGGGCAGGCGAACACTGAAGCTTTCTTT.

The gene calls are TRBV4-1 and TRBJ2-4; D ambiguous. Germline V gene data show CDR1 as MGHRA and CDR2 as YSYEKL. The CDR3 extends over 18 amino acids. Deletions cut 1 base from V and 6 bases from J, with 22 bases between. Written as DNA, the CDR3 is TGCGCCAGCAGCCAAGGGCGCCTGGGTCCCGCTTTCGGAAACATTCAGTACTTC. Translated: CASSQGRLGPAFGNIQYF.

The rearrangement uses TRBV28 and TRBJ2-1; the D gene is possibly TRBD2 (5 bases). From germline, CDR1 is MDHEN and CDR2 SYDVKM. The CDR3 length is 15 residues. Trimming removed 7 bases at V and 0 bases at J, with 13 bases between. CDR3 sequence: CASKRDTSSYNEQFF. The CDR3 coding sequence is TGTGCCAGCAAAAGGGATACTAGCTCCTACAATGAGCAGTTCTTC.

This clone was observed a single time. The chain recombines TRBV7-6 with TRBJ1-5; D not certain. This CDR3 has 13 amino acids. CDR1 is SGHVS and CDR2 is FNYEAQ in the germline V gene. Trimming took 1 base from V and 5 from J, leaving 6 bases between them. CDR3 bases: TGTGCCAGCAGCTTAGTCCTAGATCAGCCCCAGCATTTT. It specifies CASSLVLDQPQHF.

V usage is TRBV5-1 and J usage is TRBJ2-2; D not certain. The CDR3 contains 15 residues. The V gene's germline CDR1 is SGHRS and CDR2 YFSETQ. The V and J ends lost 2 bases and 1 base respectively, with 9 bases between them. The CDR3 loop is CASSLQMENTGELFF. The CDR3 nucleotides are TGCGCCAGCAGCTTACAGATGGAGAACACCGGGGAGCTGTTTTTT.

The chain has TRBV3-1 (or the pseudogene TRBV3-2) and TRBJ1-4; 7 nucleotides agree with TRBD1. The germline CDR1 and CDR2 sequences are LGHDT and YNNKEL (reference sequence). The CDR3 totals 16 residues. The junction had 4 bases not matched to a gene; V was cut back by 0 bases and J by 3 bases. The CDR3 DNA is TGTGCCAGCAGCCAAGATCGTCAGGGGGCTAATGAAAAACTGTTTTTT. It yields the protein CASSQDRQGANEKLFF.

The chain carries TRBV4-3 and TRBJ1-1; the D gene is possibly TRBD1 (5 bases). Germline V CDR1 and CDR2: LGHNA, YSLEER. V was trimmed by 2 bases and J by 1 base, leaving 11 bases between them. There are 15 residues in the CDR3. The CDR3 here is CASSQRGRKNTEAFF. DNA for the CDR3: TGCGCCAGCAGCCAAAGGGGACGAAAGAACACTGAAGCTTTCTTT.

The V call is TRBV6-5, the J call TRBJ1-2, with D possibly matching TRBD1 (6 bases). The CDR3 is made up of 14 amino acids. Germline V gene sequence: CDR1 MNHEY, CDR2 SVGAGI. V lost 6 bases and J 3 bases, leaving 14 bases between the germline ends. As DNA, the CDR3 is TGTGCCAGCAGGTCGCGGGGGGCAGACTATGGCTACACCTTC. It encodes CASRSRGADYGYTF.

This clone was recorded a few times. This chain joins TRBV5-1 and TRBJ1-4; 7 nucleotides align to TRBD1. The CDR3 covers 15 residues. Germline CDR1 and CDR2: SGHRS and YFSETQ. Germline trimming cut 3 bases from V and 7 bases from J; bases unmatched to any gene: 9. The CDR3 sequence is CASSSQGEDIEKLFF. DNA for the CDR3: TGCGCCAGCAGCTCCCAGGGGGAGGATATTGAAAAACTGTTTTTT.

The chain joins TRBV7-8 to TRBJ2-1, with TRBD1 matching 9 bases. Germline CDR1 and CDR2: SGHVS and FQNEAQ. V lost 1 base, J lost 9 bases, and 7 bases stayed unmatched. The CDR3 runs to 15 residues. In DNA, the CDR3 is TGTGCCAGCAGCTTAGTCAACAGGGGGCAAAGTGAGCAGTTCTTC. It specifies CASSLVNRGQSEQFF.

V and J are TRBV28 and TRBJ2-7; the D is unclear. Trimming left V 2 bases short and J 4 bases short, with 9 bases between. CDR3 length: 13 amino acids. Germline CDR1 reads MDHEN; CDR2 reads SYDVKM. Here the CDR3 DNA reads TGTGCCAGCAGTTTACAACCGAGGTACGAGCAGTACTTC. Translating gives CASSLQPRYEQYF.

This clone has just one count. The rearrangement joins TRBV6-1 to TRBJ1-3; D unclear. Per the germline V gene, CDR1 is MNHNS and CDR2 is SASEGT. V lost 1 base and J 0 bases, leaving 10 bases between the germline ends. CDR3 length: 16 amino acids. The CDR3 coding sequence is TGTGCCAGCAGTGAAGAACTAGCAATCTCTGGAAACACCATATATTTT. Translation gives CASSEELAISGNTIYF.

This chain connects TRBV6-2 or TRBV6-3 to TRBJ2-3, with unresolved D. This CDR3 has 14 amino acids. V dropped 2 bases and J dropped 2 bases, with 8 bases sitting between them. From germline, CDR1 is MNHEY and CDR2 SVGEGT. CDR3 region: CASSYNRNTDTQYF. The CDR3 DNA reads TGTGCCAGCAGTTACAACAGAAACACAGATACGCAGTATTTT.